This T cell receptor (beta chain) originates from a study of shared clonotypes between healthy human individuals (dated by TCRdb to about 2020). For the study in its entirety: A couple of women and a few men aged 18 to 49 years were included in the cohort. For each donor, CD4 naive and CD4 memory were each given three plates, CD8 naive was given two plates, and CD8 memory was given one plate. To estimate repertoire size and how much clonotype sharing occurs between individuals, the study deeply sequenced the blood TCR repertoires of roughly 5 healthy adults. To increase sequencing depth and limit assay-specific biases, different laboratories used diverse techniques to prepare libraries and sequence TCR repertoires. Between about 0.8 and 9 billion PBMCs per donor were obtained by leukapheresis. Overall study results and their limits: Incomplete sequencing was indicated by rarefaction of sorted-subset datasets, despite the large sequencing depth. Pairwise subsampling led to the expectation that sequencing depth would affect the degree of clonotype sharing among donors. Estimated clonotype richness was generally larger for naive than for memory subsets. About 5% of naive CD4, roughly 3.5% of naive CD8, approximately 2% of memory CD4, and approximately 0.39% of memory CD8 clonotypes were shared across several donors. The genetic and exposure-history diversity represented was limited by the small number of donors. Sampling was limited to blood, and TCR repertoires in tissue likely differ from TCR repertoires in blood. Compared with non-shared clonotypes, clonotypes shared by all four sorted-subset donors had higher generation probabilities.

Regarding this clone: There is no known antigen for this receptor. Base qualities were left out, and no much larger clone turns up one base away.

Healthy HIV-negative adults with no recently reported acute infections or vaccinations were included as donors. All donors were Caucasian adults living in Nashville, Tennessee, USA. CD4+ T cells were enriched by magnetic negative selection, after which naive cells were positively selected on CD45RA and the negative fraction was taken as the memory subset. Blood was obtained by leukapheresis, after which PBMCs were separated by Ficoll-Histopaque density gradient centrifugation and cryopreserved in liquid nitrogen vapor phase. Analytical flow cytometry was used to check the purity and quantity of each magnetically sorted T cell population. From each sorted fraction, genomic DNA was isolated and quantified by UV absorbance on a Nanodrop 2000c. The CDR3 runs 13 amino acids, cysteine and phenylalanine included. CDR3 DNA only is kept here, 39 bases in frame from base 1. V is reduced by 3 bases and J by 3 bases, leaving a spacing of 8 bases between them. The germline V gene provides CDR1 KGHSH and CDR2 LQKENI.

Using the deep immunoSEQ assay, multiplex PCR amplified TCR CDR3 regions from genomic DNA. Extracted genomic DNA from each cell subset was spread evenly across all wells of several immunoSEQ 96-well plates, with each plate serving as a replicate. For sorted subsets, 200 ng of genomic DNA, equivalent to around 29,000 T cell genomes, went into each replicate PCR. Purified libraries were quantified with a Qubit 3.0 fluorometer, sized on a Bioanalyzer 2100, and re-quantified with the KAPA Library Quantification kit. Every immunoSEQ 96-well plate was sequenced on a dedicated single-read 150-cycle Illumina NextSeq 550 flow cell. The paper's data handling went like this. Because the immunoSEQ output held only junctional sequences and lacked quality scores, the filtering could not match the filtering applied to full-length reads. Sequences were annotated with PyIR, a Python wrapper for IgBLAST v1.9, using IMGT germline references to assign V/J genes and CDR3. Reads with weak V/J assignments (E-value above 1e-6), missing CDR3, stop codons, out-of-frame junctions, or ambiguous translated residues were removed. V3J clonotypes were defined as sequences sharing an identical inferred V gene, J gene, and CDR3 amino acid sequence. The percentage overlap between two repertoires was calculated by dividing the number of shared unique clonotypes by the size of the smaller repertoire. Repertoire richness was assessed with RTK rarefaction, the Chao1 estimator, and Recon v2.1 estimates of unobserved clonotypes. OLGA was used to compute generation probabilities for all TCRbeta clonotypes that the gDNA method yielded from a handful of donors. Drawn from immuneACCESS, this table holds only the in-frame rearrangements with V and J called that TCRdb kept. Clones are partly lost; checked studies trace under half to an unresolved V gene and leave the rest unexplained. V and J calls and clone size are those listed in that table; D and trimming were worked out from the DNA. The sample records 850,000 to 1,200,000 clones, approximately 70% of which are singletons. The top ten clones comprise about 1.5% of the sample.

Input material: memory CD4+ T cells sorted from blood. The cell subset or site label for this specimen denotes: CD45RA-negative fraction. The sequence came from a man younger than 30 in good health. Recombination connected TRBV18 to TRBJ1-2; no D gene call is confident. The CDR3 sequence is CASSPSQYYGYTF. The DNA sequence is as follows: TGTGCCAGCTCACCGAGTCAGTACTATGGCTACACCTTC.